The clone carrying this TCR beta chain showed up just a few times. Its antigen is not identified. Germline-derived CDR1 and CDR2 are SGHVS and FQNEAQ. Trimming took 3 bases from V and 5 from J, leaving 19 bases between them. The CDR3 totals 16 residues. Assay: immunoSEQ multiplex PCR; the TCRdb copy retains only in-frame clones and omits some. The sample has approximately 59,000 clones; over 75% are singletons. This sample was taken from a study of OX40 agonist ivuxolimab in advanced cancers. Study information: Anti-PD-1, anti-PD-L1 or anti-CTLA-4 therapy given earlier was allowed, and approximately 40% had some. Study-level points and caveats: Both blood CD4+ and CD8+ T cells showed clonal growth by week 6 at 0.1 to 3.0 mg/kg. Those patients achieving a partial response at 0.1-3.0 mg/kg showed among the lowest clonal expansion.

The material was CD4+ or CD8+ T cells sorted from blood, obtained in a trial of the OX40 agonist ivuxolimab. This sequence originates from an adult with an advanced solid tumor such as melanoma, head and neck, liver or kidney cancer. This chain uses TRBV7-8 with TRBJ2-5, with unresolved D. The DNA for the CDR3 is TGTGCCAGCAGCTTGGTGGTCAGGACCTCCTTCGAGACCCAGTACTTC. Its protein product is CASSLVVRTSFETQYF.